These T cell receptor beta chains were read from a single sample in a study of T cells expressing NK-cell markers. TCRdb reprocessed the 5' RACE reads and stores each CDR3 protein as one record, lacking DNA. The sample holds some 150,000 distinct CDR3 sequences. Input material: blood T cells: a sorted CD56 or NKG2C T cell subset, CD4+ or CD8+ T cells, or bulk PBMC T cells (not recorded which). These receptors came from a young man in good health. CDR3s include the opening cysteine and the closing phenylalanine or tryptophan.

J: TRBJ2-3; V: TRBV7-9; CDR3: CASSSGRPDTQYF
J: TRBJ1-1; V: TRBV14; CDR3: CASSQGIEAFF
J: TRBJ2-5; V: TRBV7-9; CDR3: CASSREQGNQETQYF
J: TRBJ2-3; V: TRBV10-2; CDR3: CASSPGLAGGDTQYF
J: TRBJ2-7; V: TRBV3-1; CDR3: CASSLGTSYEQYF
J: TRBJ2-3; V: TRBV12-3/TRBV12-4; CDR3: CASSLDAVPGTQYF
J: TRBJ2-7; V: TRBV29-1; CDR3: CSVGPGTFSYEQYF
J: TRBJ2-2; V: TRBV28; CDR3: CASSLQLDGGELYF
J: TRBJ2-3; V: TRBV30; CDR3: CAWRMGRGQYF
J: TRBJ2-5; V: TRBV5-1; CDR3: CASSLLKGPTGETQYF
J: TRBJ2-1; V: TRBV20-1; CDR3: CSAISGSHPYNEQFF
J: TRBJ2-1; V: TRBV7-8; CDR3: CASSPTPDGHSYNEQFF
J: TRBJ2-1; V: TRBV14; CDR3: CASSSGTHNEQFF
J: TRBJ2-1; V: TRBV27; CDR3: CASSFAGLAVTNEQFF
J: TRBJ2-2; V: TRBV4-1; CDR3: CASSQISGSLPGELFF
J: TRBJ2-5; V: TRBV28; CDR3: CASSLSLEGPKETQYF
J: TRBJ2-7; V: TRBV5-6; CDR3: CASSIRGDYEQYF
J: TRBJ2-6; V: TRBV5-1; CDR3: CASSLVQLAGGPSGANVLTF